This T cell receptor beta chain was recovered during a study of CD8 T cells in ankylosing spondylitis. Findings of the study overall: Relatively scarce in peripheral blood, disease-linked clones were CD8+. The study identified a TCR beta motif of several highly homologous variants that appeared characteristic of ankylosing spondylitis blood.

Germline V lookup: CDR1 SNHLY, CDR2 FYNNEI. This CDR3 contains 13 residues. Deletions cut 6 bases from V and 0 bases from J, with 7 bases between. This clonotype was seen only a few times. Its antigen remains unknown. With molecular barcodes, quantitative 5'-RACE was used to make the TCR beta libraries. In TCRdb, the 5' RACE reads were re-called with MiXCR into one record per CDR3 protein. Of fewer than 750,000 distinct CDR3 sequences in the sample, 15% to 20% were seen once. This sequence originates from a male donor with ankylosing spondylitis. V gene TRBV2 combines with J gene TRBJ2-3; D gene ambiguous. What was sequenced was blood, either unsorted or a sorted T cell fraction (not recorded which). The CDR3 sequence is CASSRYSTDTQYF. As DNA, the CDR3 is TGTGCCAGCAGCCGTTATAGCACAGATACGCAGTATTTT.